This passage covers 10 T cell receptor beta chains from one sample sequenced in a study of metastatic and nonmetastatic thyroid tumors. Not a single patient had been given any form of treatment at any point before undergoing thyroid surgery. With MiXCR, TCRdb called clones anew from the PCR reads. Among about 92,000 clones listed, about 15% were seen once. The sequenced sample was blood. All receptors come from a female donor with papillary thyroid cancer or a benign thyroid nodule (not recorded which). Some clones in this sample may be carry-over from other donors' samples.

This clone was detected ten times or more. The chain couples TRBV30 to TRBJ1-1; D is uncertain. The CDR3 extends over 13 amino acids. V was cut by 3 bases and J by 5 bases, with 13 bases left in between. The V gene's germline CDR1 is GTSNPN and CDR2 SVGIG (reference sequence). CDR3 sequence (DNA): TGTGCCTGGAGGGAGAAGGGTCGGACTGAAGCTTTCTTT. This gives the protein CAWREKGRTEAFF.

This clone was observed a few times. This may stem from a read error, because a much larger clone lies one nucleotide away. The chain employs TRBV20-1 and TRBJ1-6; D is uncertain. The CDR3 has 15 residues. Germline values: CDR1 DFQATT, CDR2 SNEGSKA (reference sequence). The DNA of the CDR3 is TGCAGTGATAGAGATCCGCCCCAGTTTAATTCACCCCTCCACTTT. It yields the protein CSDRDPPQFNSPLHF.

The rearrangement uses TRBV13 and TRBJ2-2; D remains ambiguous. CDR3 length equals 13 residues. CDR1 and CDR2 (germline): PRHDT, FYEKMQ (reference sequence). V lost 5 bases and J 2 bases, leaving 6 bases between the germline ends. CDR3 in DNA: TGTGCCAGCAGCCTCCGTAACACCGGGGAGCTGTTTTTT. Translating gives CASSLRNTGELFF.

This clone was counted at least ten times. The CDR3 loop reads CASSRRGGLYEQYF. The CDR3 coding sequence is TGTGCCAGCAGTCGTAGAGGAGGTCTTTACGAGCAGTACTTC. The genes are TRBV27 and TRBJ2-7, with a weak D call TRBD2 (5 bases). Trimming removed 5 bases from V and 4 bases from J, with 15 bases in between. CDR3 size: 14 residues. CDR1 and CDR2 from the germline V gene are MNHEY and SMNVEV (reference sequence).

This clone has only a few counts. A much more abundant neighbour one base away suggests this may be a read error. V usage is TRBV5-1 and J usage is TRBJ2-7; no definite D call. The CDR3 consists of 12 residues. Between the trimmed V and J ends, which lost 0 bases and 2 bases, there was a span of 3 bases. Germline assignment: CDR1 SGHRS and CDR2 YFSETQ. The CDR3 DNA reads as TGCGCCAGCAGCTTGGATACCTACGAGCAGTACTTC. This sequence encodes CASSLDTYEQYF.

This clone has at least ten counts. The rearrangement uses TRBV6-2 or TRBV6-3 and TRBJ1-4, with D tentatively TRBD1 (5 bases). Trimming shortened V by 4 bases and J by 5 bases, and 17 bases separated the two germline ends. CDR1 is MNHEY and CDR2 is SVGEGT in the germline V gene. This CDR3 is 16 amino acids long. CDR3 in DNA: TGTGCCAGCAGTTCTCGGGACCGCACCCTGAATGAAAAACTGTTTTTT. It is translated as CASSSRDRTLNEKLFF.

The table lists this clone with many counts. The chain combines TRBV6-1 with TRBJ2-1; 11 bases match TRBD2. Germline V CDR1 and CDR2: MNHNS, SASEGT. The CDR3 totals 14 residues. J was trimmed by 8 bases and V by 6 bases; bases with no gene match: 6. The CDR3 here is CASRVAGGMDEQFF. In nucleotides, the CDR3 is TGTGCCAGCAGGGTAGCGGGGGGGATGGATGAGCAGTTCTTC.

Many counts were recorded for this clone. The gene calls are TRBV19 and TRBJ2-7, with TRBD1 matching 12 bases. This CDR3 has 15 residues. From germline, CDR1 is LNHDA and CDR2 SQIVND (reference sequence). Trimming at V came to 5 bases and at J to 3 bases, leaving 5 bases not matched to a gene. The CDR3: CASSFGTGGFYEQYF. The CDR3 bases are TGTGCCAGTAGTTTCGGGACAGGGGGCTTCTACGAGCAGTACTTC.

This rearrangement joins TRBV28 to TRBJ2-7; 8 bases map to TRBD1. CDR1 is MDHEN, CDR2 SYDVKM, per germline. There are 12 residues in the CDR3. J was trimmed by 6 bases and V by 8 bases; bases with no gene match: 6. The CDR3 reads CASGRGHGEQYF. CDR3 DNA: TGTGCCAGCGGCAGGGGGCATGGCGAGCAGTACTTC.

This clone is a singleton in its sample. A much larger clonotype is one base distant, so this may be a read error. This chain links TRBV5-5 with TRBJ2-6; D is perhaps TRBD1 or TRBD2 (5 bases each). The CDR3 contains 14 residues. Trimming shortened V by 5 bases and J by 4 bases, and 10 bases separated the two germline ends. The germline V gene encodes CDR1 SGHKS and CDR2 YYEKEE (reference sequence). The CDR3 protein is CASSGTSGANVLTF. The CDR3 DNA is TGTGCCAGCAGTGGGACGTCCGGGGCCAACGTCCTGACTTTC.